Listed here are 22 T cell receptor beta chains from one sample, sequenced in a study of blood T cell repertoires in COVID-19. TCRdb's table, derived via immunoSEQ multiplex PCR, lists solely in-frame clones and lacks some. The data show 150,000 to 250,000 clones, with roughly three quarters seen just once and nearly 6% held by the top ten. Sequenced material: peripheral blood. The receptor set was obtained from a woman in her thirties or forties with COVID-19, enrolled during active disease.

The chain uses TRBV7-9 and TRBJ1-4; D gene uncertain. CDR1 and CDR2 (germline): SEHNR, FQNEAQ (reference sequence). Trimming cost V 2 bases and J 8 bases, with 6 bases left between them. This CDR3 has 12 residues. The CDR3 DNA follows: TGTGCCAGCAGCTTATACGGGGAAAAACTGTTTTTT. Residues: CASSLYGEKLFF.

The chain has TRBV11-2 and TRBJ2-3; 8 nucleotides line up with TRBD2. This CDR3 spans 12 amino acids. Germline CDR1 is SGHAT and CDR2 is FQNNGV. Trimming took 1 base from V and 14 from J; bases not matched to a gene: 5. The CDR3 DNA reads TGTGCCAGCAGCTTAGCGGGAGGGCAGCCGTATTTT. Residues: CASSLAGGQPYF.

The chain links TRBV11-1 to TRBJ2-1, with D maybe TRBD2 (6 bases). The germline gives CDR1 SGHAT, CDR2 FQDESV (reference sequence). V was shortened by 2 bases and J by 5 bases, with 16 bases between the two germline ends. This CDR3 contains 16 residues. The CDR3 loop reads CASSLLGRGLDNEQFF. CDR3 in DNA: TGTGCCAGCAGCTTATTGGGACGGGGACTGGACAATGAGCAGTTCTTC.

The chain links TRBV5-1 to TRBJ2-3, with D perhaps matching TRBD2 (7 bases). V lost 4 bases to trimming and J lost 6 bases, with 18 bases between them. Germline CDR1 is SGHRS and CDR2 is YFSETQ. The CDR3 is 15 residues long. CDR3 nucleotides: TGCGCCAGCAGCCCGGTGGGGGGGCCTACGGATACGCAGTATTTT. This codes for CASSPVGGPTDTQYF.

This chain uses TRBV5-1 with TRBJ2-1; TRBD2 might be the D (6 bases). CDR1 SGHRS and CDR2 YFSETQ come from the germline V gene. The V end lost 6 bases, the J end lost 6 bases, and 16 bases lay between the germline ends. This CDR3 is 14 amino acids long. The CDR3 reads CASISDGGINEQFF. Written as DNA, the CDR3 is TGCGCCAGCATCTCCGACGGGGGAATCAATGAGCAGTTCTTC.

This clone has more than one count but fewer than ten. V and J are TRBV7-9 and TRBJ2-7; 7 nucleotides align to TRBD1. The CDR3 spans 15 residues. CDR1 is SEHNR, CDR2 FQNEAQ, per germline (reference sequence). The V gene end was trimmed by 1 base and the J gene end by 2 bases; junction bases not matched to a gene: 5. The CDR3 sequence is CASSLEGQAAYEQYF. The DNA of the CDR3 is TGTGCCAGCAGCTTAGAAGGACAGGCGGCCTACGAGCAGTACTTC.

For the CDR3, the DNA is TGTGCCAGCAGCCCCTATAACGGGGACTCTTACAATGAGCAGTTCTTC. Its protein is CASSPYNGDSYNEQFF. The chain couples TRBV7-3 to TRBJ2-1, with TRBD2 as a possible D gene (6 bases). Germline V lookup: CDR1 SGHTA, CDR2 FQGTGA. Deletions cut 5 bases from V and 4 bases from J, with 18 bases between. This CDR3 comprises 16 residues.

The genes are TRBV19 and TRBJ1-4; TRBD1 is a possible D gene (5 bases). The CDR3 is 15 amino acids. CDR1 and CDR2 (germline): LNHDA, SQIVND (reference sequence). Trimming took off 3 bases at V and 8 bases at J, with 16 bases between the two ends. CDR3 DNA: TGTGCCAGTAGTATTGGTGGGGCTCGCTCGGAAAAACTGTTTTTT. The encoded protein is CASSIGGARSEKLFF.

The rearrangement joins TRBV5-1 to TRBJ2-1; 9 bases map to TRBD2. The trim removed 4 bases at V and 2 bases at J, leaving 4 bases unmatched. The CDR3 contains 15 residues. Germline assignment: CDR1 SGHRS and CDR2 YFSETQ. The CDR3 DNA follows: TGCGCCAGCAGCCGACTAGCGGATACCTACAATGAGCAGTTCTTC. It specifies CASSRLADTYNEQFF.

This chain joins TRBV7-9 and TRBJ2-7; TRBD2 matches 8 bases. The CDR3 runs 14 residues. The germline V gene has CDR1 SEHNR and CDR2 FQNEAQ (reference sequence). V was clipped by 5 bases and J by 5 bases; unmatched bases: 8. The CDR3, as DNA: TGTGCCAGCAGCCTAACCGGGACTAGTCACGAGCAGTACTTC. Amino acids: CASSLTGTSHEQYF.

The chain joins TRBV6-4 to TRBJ1-1; TRBD1 aligns across 7 bases. CDR3 length: 14 amino acids. CDR1 and CDR2 from the germline V gene are MRHNA and SNTAGT. V lost 8 bases and J lost 5; bases outside the gene matches: 11. The CDR3 DNA is TGTGCCAGCGACAAAAGGGGGCCACTGACTGAAGCTTTCTTT. Translated: CASDKRGPLTEAFF.

V is TRBV28 and J is TRBJ1-2; 7 positions match TRBD1. Per the germline V gene, CDR1 is MDHEN and CDR2 is SYDVKM. V was pared by 4 bases and J by 2 bases, with 7 bases of the junction left unmatched. CDR3 length: 15 amino acids. The DNA for the CDR3 is TGTGCCAGCAGTTCCGCGGGACAGCCGAACTATGGCTACACCTTC. Protein: CASSSAGQPNYGYTF.

This rearrangement joins TRBV27 to TRBJ2-2; perhaps TRBD2 as D (5 bases). The germline CDR1 and CDR2 sequences are MNHEY and SMNVEV (reference sequence). CDR3 length: 13 residues. V was pared by 10 bases and J by 6 bases, with 15 bases between. The CDR3 here is CATNSGIPGELFF. DNA for the CDR3: TGTGCCACAAATTCGGGGATTCCCGGGGAGCTGTTTTTT.

This clone was seen once. The chain links TRBV23-1 to TRBJ2-1; 10 bases match TRBD1. TRBV23-1 has ORF status, its function being uncertain. CDR3 length: 19 amino acids. The ends lost 6 bases at V and 6 bases at J; junction bases unmatched: 20. CDR3 residues: CASRLWTGGWRRDPNEQFF. CDR3 bases: TGCGCCAGCAGACTATGGACAGGGGGATGGCGGCGGGACCCCAATGAGCAGTTCTTC.

The V call is TRBV14, the J call TRBJ2-5; the D is unclear. The CDR3 totals 13 residues. Germline V gene lookup returns CDR1 SGHDN and CDR2 FVKESK. The V end lost 1 base, the J end lost 4 bases, and 7 bases lay between the germline ends. The CDR3 DNA sequence: TGTGCCAGCAGCCAAGGCCCGGGAGAGACCCAGTACTTC. As protein: CASSQGPGETQYF.

The V and J genes are TRBV3-1 (or the pseudogene TRBV3-2) and TRBJ2-2, with 9 bases lining up with TRBD1. The junction had 8 bases not matched to a gene; V was cut back by 4 bases and J by 5 bases. The CDR3 is 16 amino acids. Germline CDR1 reads LGHDT; CDR2 reads YNNKEL (reference sequence). The CDR3, as DNA: TGTGCCAGCAGCCCCACAGACAGGGGGTGGACCGGGGAGCTGTTTTTT. It is translated as CASSPTDRGWTGELFF.

This clone was recorded a few times. The genes are TRBV7-2 and TRBJ2-2; D is perhaps TRBD1 (5 bases). Germline loops: CDR1 SGHTA, CDR2 FQGNSA. The CDR3 covers 13 residues. The V end lost 3 bases, the J end lost 5 bases, and 7 bases lay between the germline ends. The CDR3 region is CASSFPGTGELFF. The CDR3 DNA reads as TGTGCCAGCAGCTTTCCAGGGACCGGGGAGCTGTTTTTT. The entire variable domain, with the rest obtained from reference TRBV7-2 and TRBJ2-2, is as follows: GAGVSQSPSNKVTEKGKDVELRCDPISGHTALYWYRQSLGQGLEFLIYFQGNSAPDKSGLPSDRFSAERTGGSVSTLTIQRTQQEDSAVYLCASSFPGTGELFFGEGSRLTVL.

The chain is built from TRBV19 and TRBJ1-4; 12 bases are shared with TRBD1. CDR1 LNHDA and CDR2 SQIVND come from the germline V gene (reference sequence). This CDR3 contains 14 residues. Losses at the gene ends were 3 bases for V and 8 bases for J; bases not matched to a gene: 1. The CDR3 here is CASSMGTGGEKLFF. As DNA, the CDR3 is TGTGCCAGTAGTATGGGGACAGGGGGCGAAAAACTGTTTTTT.

CDR3 in DNA: TGTGCCAGCAGCGTAGAGCCAGAGGATCAGCCCCAGCATTTT. The encoded protein is CASSVEPEDQPQHF. V and J are TRBV9 and TRBJ1-5; D is undetermined. The CDR3 sequence is 14 residues long. V lost 0 bases, J lost 5 bases, and 9 bases lay in between. From germline, CDR1 is SGDLS and CDR2 YYNGEE.

The rearrangement joins TRBV7-9 to TRBJ2-3; 13 bases are a match to TRBD2. The V and J ends lost 3 bases and 1 base, in that order; junction bases with no gene match: 4. Germline values: CDR1 SEHNR, CDR2 FQNEAQ (reference sequence). CDR3 length equals 17 residues. The CDR3 loop reads CASSLTSGRSGTDTQYF. The CDR3 DNA reads TGTGCCAGCAGCTTGACTAGCGGGAGGTCGGGCACAGATACGCAGTATTTT. The variable domain in full, completed from reference TRBV7-9 and TRBJ2-3, reads DTGVSQNPRHKITKRGQNVTFRCDPISEHNRLYWYRQTLGQGPEFLTYFQNEAQLEKSRLLSDRFSAERPKGSFSTLEIQRTEQGDSAMYLCASSLTSGRSGTDTQYFGPGTRLTVL.

This clone appeared a single time. V is TRBV19 and J is TRBJ2-2; weak D call: TRBD2 (6 bases). This CDR3 region has 14 residues. Trimming stripped 6 bases from V and 1 base from J, with 9 bases between. Germline V gene data show CDR1 as LNHDA and CDR2 as SQIVND (reference sequence). CDR3: CASSPSVNTGELFF. CDR3 coding DNA: TGTGCCAGTAGCCCTAGCGTGAACACCGGGGAGCTGTTTTTT.

The J gene is TRBJ2-7, the V gene TRBV19; 8 bases fit TRBD1. This CDR3 comprises 15 residues. V shed 6 bases and J 3 bases; nucleotides not matched to a gene: 10. Germline lookup yields CDR1 LNHDA and CDR2 SQIVND (reference sequence). CDR3 nucleotides: TGTGCCAGTAGATTACGGGACAGGCAAAACTACGAGCAGTACTTC. Protein product: CASRLRDRQNYEQYF.